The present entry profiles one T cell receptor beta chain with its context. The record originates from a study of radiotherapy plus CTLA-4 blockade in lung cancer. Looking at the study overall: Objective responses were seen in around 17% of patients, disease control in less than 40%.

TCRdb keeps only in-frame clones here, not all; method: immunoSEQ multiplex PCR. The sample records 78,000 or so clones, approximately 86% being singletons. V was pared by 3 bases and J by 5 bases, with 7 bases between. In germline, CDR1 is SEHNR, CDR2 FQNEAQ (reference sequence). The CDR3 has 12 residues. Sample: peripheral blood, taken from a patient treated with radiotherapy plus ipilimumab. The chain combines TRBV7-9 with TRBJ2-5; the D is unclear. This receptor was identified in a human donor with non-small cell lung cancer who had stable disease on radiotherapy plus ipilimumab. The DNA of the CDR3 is TGTGCCAGCAGCTTGGCCGCGGAGACCCAGTACTTC. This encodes CASSLAAETQYF.